Listed below are T cell receptor beta chains from one sample, sequenced in a study of patients and donors after allogeneic stem cell transplantation. TCRdb ran MiXCR on the RT-PCR reads and lists one entry per CDR3 protein. The profile shows more than 850,000 distinct CDR3 sequences, about a sixth of them singletons. The sequenced material came from blood, either unsorted or a sorted T cell fraction (not recorded which). Source of these receptors: a human donor who was either an allogeneic HSCT recipient or a stem cell or donor lymphocyte infusion donor (not recorded which). It is not recorded whose cells these are; they may come from a transplant donor. Each CDR3 is given with its conserved first and last residue. Fields, in order: CDR3 protein, V gene, D gene. D genes are given only for firm matches.

CDR3aa: CSASGGGPYGYTF; v_gene: TRBV20-1; d_gene: -
CDR3aa: CASSKDRPGETQYF; v_gene: TRBV12-3/TRBV12-4; d_gene: TRBD1
CDR3aa: CASSLQVYNSPLHF; v_gene: TRBV7-8; d_gene: -
CDR3aa: CASSPHRSTDTEAFF; v_gene: TRBV6-2/TRBV6-3; d_gene: -
CDR3aa: CAISDPGGVQGEAFF; v_gene: TRBV10-3; d_gene: -
CDR3aa: CASSHRTSGSSYEQYF; v_gene: TRBV18; d_gene: TRBD2
CDR3aa: CASSPMTGGNSGNTIYF; v_gene: TRBV18; d_gene: TRBD1
CDR3aa: CACNPWYGYTF; v_gene: TRBV30; d_gene: -
CDR3aa: CSVAPGDGANVLTF; v_gene: TRBV29-1; d_gene: -
CDR3aa: CASSEATGRYEQYF; v_gene: TRBV2; d_gene: -
CDR3aa: CASSRQGGAEQFF; v_gene: TRBV7-6; d_gene: TRBD1
CDR3aa: CVSSQWRESYEQYF; v_gene: TRBV4-2; d_gene: TRBD2
CDR3aa: CAWSPQGGEQYF; v_gene: TRBV30; d_gene: TRBD1
CDR3aa: CSARAWGAIKYNEQFF; v_gene: TRBV20-1; d_gene: -
CDR3aa: CASRDPGGPDTQYF; v_gene: TRBV2; d_gene: -
CDR3aa: CASQGQGQETQYF; v_gene: TRBV6-1; d_gene: TRBD1
CDR3aa: CAIRRTGGNTEAFF; v_gene: TRBV10-3; d_gene: TRBD1
CDR3aa: CAGGQNQETQYF; v_gene: TRBV7-9; d_gene: -
CDR3aa: CAWRGGRQFF; v_gene: TRBV30; d_gene: TRBD2
CDR3aa: CASSPAGGRPYEQYF; v_gene: TRBV12-3/TRBV12-4; d_gene: -
CDR3aa: CASTLRTGGTEAFF; v_gene: TRBV7-2; d_gene: TRBD1
CDR3aa: CSARSSVPDTQYF; v_gene: TRBV20-1; d_gene: -
CDR3aa: CASSDPWSPYGYTF; v_gene: TRBV6-1; d_gene: -
CDR3aa: CASSLIGGADTQYF; v_gene: TRBV5-8; d_gene: -
CDR3aa: CASSEASHRVNQPQHF; v_gene: TRBV6-1; d_gene: -
CDR3aa: CSARVDDSSYNEQFF; v_gene: TRBV20-1; d_gene: -
CDR3aa: CASSVTTEYNEQFF; v_gene: TRBV9; d_gene: -
CDR3aa: CATSDLVGSSYNEQFF; v_gene: TRBV24-1; d_gene: -
CDR3aa: CASSLVSGRGPGNEQFF; v_gene: TRBV7-7; d_gene: -
CDR3aa: CASSPLGTGGLNEQFF; v_gene: TRBV18; d_gene: TRBD1
CDR3aa: CATSDLRGMDGYTF; v_gene: TRBV24-1; d_gene: -
CDR3aa: CASSVSRLAGLQTGELFF; v_gene: TRBV9; d_gene: TRBD2
CDR3aa: CSAPRGGGPNEQFF; v_gene: TRBV20-1; d_gene: TRBD2
CDR3aa: CASKGSVTQYF; v_gene: TRBV12-3/TRBV12-4; d_gene: -
CDR3aa: CASIGSGDYGYTF; v_gene: TRBV5-5; d_gene: -
CDR3aa: CSAIQGFVGYTF; v_gene: TRBV20-1; d_gene: -
CDR3aa: CASSGKEPLHF; v_gene: TRBV25-1; d_gene: -
CDR3aa: CASTRAVSYNEQFF; v_gene: TRBV6-1; d_gene: -
CDR3aa: CASSPAVADSYNEQFF; v_gene: TRBV4-2; d_gene: -
CDR3aa: CASSTSPRDQPQHF; v_gene: TRBV21-1; d_gene: -
CDR3aa: CASSHLMNTEAFF; v_gene: TRBV7-3; d_gene: -
CDR3aa: CASSLPGRDEAFF; v_gene: TRBV7-9; d_gene: -
CDR3aa: CASRPGTSSGGATRELFF; v_gene: TRBV11-2; d_gene: TRBD2
CDR3aa: CASSLSLMGTTNEKLFF; v_gene: TRBV11-3; d_gene: -
CDR3aa: CASSPRGDEKLFF; v_gene: TRBV12-3/TRBV12-4; d_gene: -